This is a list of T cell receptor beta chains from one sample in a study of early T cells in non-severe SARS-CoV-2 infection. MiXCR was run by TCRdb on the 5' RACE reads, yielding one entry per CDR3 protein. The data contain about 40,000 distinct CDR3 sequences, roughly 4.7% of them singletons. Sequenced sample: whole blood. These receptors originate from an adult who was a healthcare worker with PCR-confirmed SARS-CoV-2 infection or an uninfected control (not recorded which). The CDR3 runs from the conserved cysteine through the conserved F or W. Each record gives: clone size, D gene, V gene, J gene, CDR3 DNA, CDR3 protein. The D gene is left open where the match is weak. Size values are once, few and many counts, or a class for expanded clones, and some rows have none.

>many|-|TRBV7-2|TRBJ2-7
TGTGCCAGCAGCTTAAATGGGGGGTTATACGAGCAGTACTTC
CASSLNGGLYEQYF
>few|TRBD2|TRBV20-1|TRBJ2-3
TGCAGTGCTAGAAAAGCGGGGGGGCCTGGAGATACGCAGTATTTT
CSARKAGGPGDTQYF
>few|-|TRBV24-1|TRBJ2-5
TGTGCCACCAGTGGGGGGGACCCCGAAGAGACCCAGTACTTC
CATSGGDPEETQYF
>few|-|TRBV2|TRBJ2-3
TGTGCCAGCAGTGAACGCGGTCGCACAGATACGCAGTATTTT
CASSERGRTDTQYF
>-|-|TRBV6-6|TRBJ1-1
TGTGCCGTTTCAGTAGTACTGAACACTGAAGCTTTCTTT
CAVSVVLNTEAFF
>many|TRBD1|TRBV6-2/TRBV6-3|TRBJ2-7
TGTGCCAGCAGCTTACGGAACTCCCGGGACAGGTACTACGAGCAGTACTTC
CASSLRNSRDRYYEQYF
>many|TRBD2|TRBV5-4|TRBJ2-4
TGTGCCAGCAGCTCGGGACTAGCGGGAGGCCTTTCCAAAAACATTCAGTACTTC
CASSSGLAGGLSKNIQYF
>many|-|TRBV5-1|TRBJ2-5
TGCGCCAGCAGCTTGGTGTGGGGCCCACCAGAGACCCAGTACTTC
CASSLVWGPPETQYF
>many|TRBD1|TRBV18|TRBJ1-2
TGTGCCAGCTCACTTACAGGGGGCGCCGCTGGATATGGCTACACCTTC
CASSLTGGAAGYGYTF
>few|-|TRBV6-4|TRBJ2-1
TGTGCCACTCGAGACTTTAACGGCGATGAGCAGTTCTTC
CATRDFNGDEQFF
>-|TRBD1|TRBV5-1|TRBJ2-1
TGCGCCAGCAGCTTGGGGCGACAGGGTTCCAATGAGCAGTTCTTC
CASSLGRQGSNEQFF
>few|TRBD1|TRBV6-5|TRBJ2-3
TGTGCCAGCAGTAAGGGACAGTATACGCAGTATTTT
CASSKGQYTQYF
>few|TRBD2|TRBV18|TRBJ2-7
TGTGCCAGCTCACCCCCTGGGACTAGCGGGGCCTCCGAGCAGTACTTC
CASSPPGTSGASEQYF
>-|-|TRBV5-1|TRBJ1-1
TGCGCCAGCAGCTTGTATCAGGGCGCTGAAGCTTTCTTT
CASSLYQGAEAFF
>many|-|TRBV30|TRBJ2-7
TGTGCCTGGAGAGTGGGTGCATTACTACCCCCGTACGAGCAGTACTTC
CAWRVGALLPPYEQYF
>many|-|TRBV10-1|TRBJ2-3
TGCGCCAGCAGTGAGGCGGGAATCACAGATACGCAGTATTTT
CASSEAGITDTQYF
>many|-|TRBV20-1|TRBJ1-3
TGCAGTGCTAGCACCGGGACACCAGGAAACACCATATATTTT
CSASTGTPGNTIYF
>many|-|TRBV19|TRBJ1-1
TGTGCCAGTATTTCGGGGGGCCGAGGCACTGAAGCTTTCTTT
CASISGGRGTEAFF
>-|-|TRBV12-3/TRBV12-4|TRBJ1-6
TGTGCCAGCAGTTTGTGGGGGGGAAATTCACCCCTCCACTTT
CASSLWGGNSPLHF
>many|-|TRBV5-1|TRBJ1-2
TGCGCCAGCACACCAGGTGGGGGATACTATGGCTACACCTTC
CASTPGGGYYGYTF
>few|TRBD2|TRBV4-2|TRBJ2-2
TGTGCCAGCAGCCCGACTATCCCCGGGACTAGCGACACCGGGGAGCTGTTTTTT
CASSPTIPGTSDTGELFF
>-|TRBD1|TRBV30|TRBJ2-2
TGTGCCTGGAGTACCATGACAGGGGACACCGGGGAGCTGTTTTTT
CAWSTMTGDTGELFF
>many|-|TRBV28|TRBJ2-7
TGTGCCAGCAGTTCACGAATGGGGGAGCAGTACTTC
CASSSRMGEQYF
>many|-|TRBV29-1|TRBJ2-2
TGCAGCGGCGGGACAGCGAACACCGGGGAGCTGTTTTTT
CSGGTANTGELFF
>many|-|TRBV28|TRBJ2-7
TGTGCCAGCAGACAATCAGGGTCCTACGAGCAGTACTTC
CASRQSGSYEQYF
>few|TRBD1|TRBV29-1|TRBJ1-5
TGCAGCGCGCAGGACAGGGGGCAGCCCCAGCATTTT
CSAQDRGQPQHF
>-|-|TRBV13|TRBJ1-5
TGTGCCAGCAGCTCGGGACAACGGAATCAGCCCCAGCATTTT
CASSSGQRNQPQHF
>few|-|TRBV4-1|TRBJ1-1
TGCGCCAGCAGCCGTGGACAGCGCTTTCCTGAAGCTTTCTTT
CASSRGQRFPEAFF
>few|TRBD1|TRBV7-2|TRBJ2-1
TGTGCCAGCAGCTCCAACCTGGGACAGGGCCGTGGTGAGCAGTTCTTC
CASSSNLGQGRGEQFF